The sequence of this T cell receptor (beta chain) was determined in a study of T-cell memory formation after mild COVID-19. Study results and caveats: Among CD4+ contracting clones, most were CM and EM, and CD8+ ones EMRA.

After 5'RACE with constant-segment primers, TCR alpha and TCR beta cDNA libraries carrying sample barcodes and UMIs were obtained. TCRdb independently ran MiXCR on the 5' RACE reads; one entry per CDR3 protein. The sample lists about 540,000 distinct CDR3 sequences, around 21% occurring once. A note on this clonotype: The antigen remains undetermined.

With 6 bases clipped from V and 4 bases from J, the junction kept 5 bases outside the gene matches. Germline assignment: CDR1 MNHEY and CDR2 SVGAGI. The CDR3 runs 14 residues. The source is an adult woman who had mild COVID-19 (a few samples of this study predate the infection). Cell type and time point are not known. The chain is built from TRBV6-5 and TRBJ2-1; TRBD2 agrees at 8 bases. The specimen sequenced was PBMCs or a T cell subset sorted from them (not recorded which). The CDR3 loop is CASRISGMYNEQFF. CDR3 in DNA: TGTGCCAGCAGGATTAGCGGGATGTACAATGAGCAGTTCTTC.